What follows are 21 T cell receptor beta chains derived from one specimen sequenced in a study of T cells in Graves' hyperthyroidism and ophthalmopathy (dated by TCRdb to between 2018 and 2021). Preparation of the library involved multiplex PCR. Sequenced on an Illumina HiSeq 2000. Amplification of TCR beta CDR3 regions was carried out from RNA transcripts. The first round of RT-PCR for the TCR CDR3 was performed with the HTBI primer set and the Qiagen OneStep RT-PCR kit. Clones were called with MiXCR by TCRdb after fastp trimmed the public reads at Q25, and only in-frame beta chains were retained. Rows are combined by CDR3 protein, so each entry shows the most common genes and DNA. For this sample there are over 200,000 distinct CDR3 sequences; approximately 20% appear just once. The ten largest clones add up to over 35% of the sample. The sample was blood. The receptors were gathered from a man between 40 and 49 years old with Graves' hyperthyroidism.

J is TRBJ2-5 and V is TRBV5-1; D is unresolved. The CDR3 covers 14 residues. In germline, CDR1 is SGHRS, CDR2 YFSETQ. Deletions cut 0 bases from V and 3 bases from J, with 9 bases between. CDR3 in amino acids: CASSLDAWKETQYF. The CDR3 coding sequence is TGCGCCAGCAGCTTGGATGCCTGGAAAGAGACCCAGTACTTC.

V is TRBV20-1 and J is TRBJ2-1, with 10 bases identical to TRBD2. This CDR3 is 16 amino acids long. V gave up 2 bases and J gave up 9 bases; unmatched junction bases: 13. Germline V gives CDR1 DFQATT, CDR2 SNEGSKA (reference sequence). CDR3 in DNA: TGCAGTGCTAGAAACACGCTAGCGGGGGAACCGCGTGAGCAGTTCTTC. This codes for CSARNTLAGEPREQFF.

In this sample, this clonotype turned up many times. The chain links TRBV7-2 to TRBJ2-2, with D possibly matching TRBD2 (6 bases). The CDR3 runs to 16 residues. Trimming removed 1 base from V and 5 bases from J, with 14 bases in between. In germline, CDR1 is SGHTA, CDR2 FQGNSA. The CDR3 sequence is CASSLVPAAGTGELFF. The CDR3 coding sequence is TGTGCCAGCAGCTTAGTCCCAGCGGCGGGGACCGGGGAGCTGTTTTTT.

This clonotype was counted many times. The rearrangement joins TRBV6-2 or TRBV6-3 to TRBJ1-1; tentative D call: TRBD1 (6 bases). Per the germline V gene, CDR1 is MNHEY and CDR2 is SVGEGT. V lost 5 bases and J lost 1, with 23 bases in between. This CDR3 spans 18 amino acids. The CDR3 DNA reads as TGTGCCAGCAGTCGCCGGGACATGGATTGGAGACGGAACACTGAAGCTTTCTTT. Translation: CASSRRDMDWRRNTEAFF.

This clonotype was seen repeatedly, ten times or more. The chain joins TRBV28 to TRBJ1-5, with D possibly TRBD1 on 5 matching bases. The CDR3 loop spans 14 amino acids. V lost 2 bases, J lost 8 bases, and 13 bases lay in between. The germline CDR1 and CDR2 sequences are MDHEN and SYDVKM. In nucleotides, the CDR3 is TGTGCCAGCAGTTTAGGAGGGGAAGGGAAGCCCCAGCATTTT. Its translation: CASSLGGEGKPQHF. Combining the CDR3 with reference TRBV28 and TRBJ1-5 gives the whole variable domain DVKVTQSSRYLVKRTGEKVFLECVQDMDHENMFWYRQDPGLGLRLIYFSYDVKMKEKGDIPEGYSVSREKKERFSLILESASTNQTSMYLCASSLGGEGKPQHFGDGTRLSIL.

The chain couples TRBV28 to TRBJ2-6; 7 bases agree with TRBD1. The CDR3 has 18 amino acids. Germline V gives CDR1 MDHEN, CDR2 SYDVKM. V was clipped by 1 base and J by 1 base; unmatched bases: 7. The CDR3 DNA follows: TGTGCCAGCAGTTTATTGAGGGGGCAAGTTTCTGGGGCCAACGTCCTGACTTTC. Its translation: CASSLLRGQVSGANVLTF.

This clonotype was seen repeatedly, ten times or more. This rearrangement joins TRBV18 to TRBJ1-4; tentatively, D is TRBD1 (5 bases). The V end lost 5 bases, the J end lost 0 bases, and 13 bases lay between the germline ends. The CDR3 sequence is 16 residues long. The germline CDR1 and CDR2 sequences are KGHSH and LQKENI. CDR3 sequence: CASSKGTTATNEKLFF. The CDR3 nucleotides read TGTGCCAGCTCAAAAGGGACGACAGCAACTAATGAAAAACTGTTTTTT.

As concerns this clonotype: The junction and the germline gene differ at one end; a read error may be behind it. Written as DNA, the CDR3 is TGTGCCAGCGGCCAAGAACATGGGGACATTCAGTACTTC. Amino acid sequence: CASGQEHGDIQYF. This chain uses TRBV14 with TRBJ2-4; no clear D gene. From germline, CDR1 is SGHDN and CDR2 FVKESK. This CDR3 contains 13 residues.

This clonotype has only a few counts. The chain employs TRBV13 and TRBJ1-2, with a weak D call TRBD1 (6 bases). Trimming removed 5 bases from V and 8 bases from J, with 18 bases in between. CDR3 length equals 14 residues. Per germline, CDR1 PRHDT and CDR2 FYEKMQ (reference sequence). CDR3 in DNA: TGTGCCAGCAGCCCGGGACATCCCCCGAGAGGCTACACCTTC. Amino acids: CASSPGHPPRGYTF.

This clonotype was seen only once. The chain recombines TRBV5-1 with TRBJ2-2, with 9 bases identical to TRBD2. The CDR3 runs to 15 residues. The J segment lost 5 bases and the V segment lost 7 bases, leaving 9 bases of the junction unmatched. Germline CDR1 reads SGHRS; CDR2 reads YFSETQ. CDR3 residues: CASARTSASTGELFF. In DNA form, the CDR3 reads TGCGCCAGCGCCCGGACTAGCGCCTCTACCGGGGAGCTGTTTTTT.

This clonotype was detected ten times or more. CDR3 loop: CASSSGTGSNEKLFF. CDR3 DNA sequence: TGCGCCAGCAGCTCCGGGACAGGATCTAATGAAAAACTGTTTTTT. This sequence joins TRBV5-1 and TRBJ1-4, with TRBD1 matching over 8 bases. Germline V gene data show CDR1 as SGHRS and CDR2 as YFSETQ. With V trimmed by 3 bases and J by 3 bases, 4 bases remained unmatched. The CDR3 consists of 15 residues.

This clonotype has ten or more counts. J is TRBJ2-1 and V is TRBV15; TRBD2 matches at 9 bases. The germline CDR1 and CDR2 sequences are LNHNV and YYDKDF (reference sequence). The CDR3 contains 17 residues. The V segment lost 4 bases and the J segment 0 bases; nucleotides outside the gene matches: 7. Written as DNA, the CDR3 is TGTGCCACCAGCAAACAACTAGCGGGTCTCTCCTACAATGAGCAGTTCTTC. This codes for CATSKQLAGLSYNEQFF. Together with reference TRBV15 and TRBJ2-1, the CDR3 gives the full variable domain: DAMVIQNPRYQVTQFGKPVTLSCSQTLNHNVMYWYQQKSSQAPKLLFHYYDKDFNNEADTPDNFQSRRPNTSFCFLDIRSPGLGDTAMYLCATSKQLAGLSYNEQFFGPGTRLTVL.

About this clonotype itself: One base away lies a much larger clone, so this may be a sequencing read error. The rearrangement joins TRBV9 to TRBJ2-3, with 8 bases aligning to TRBD2. The J segment lost 5 bases and the V segment lost 0 bases, leaving 8 bases of the junction unmatched. CDR1 and CDR2 (germline): SGDLS, YYNGEE. This CDR3 has 16 residues. CDR3 DNA: TGTGCCAGCAGCGTAGTGACAGCGGGGGACCAAGATACGCAGTATTTT. This translates into CASSVVTAGDQDTQYF.

The gene calls are TRBV4-3 and TRBJ2-3; D gene unclear. CDR3 length equals 14 residues. The germline gives CDR1 LGHNA, CDR2 YSLEER. Trimming removed 0 bases at V and 5 bases at J, with 9 bases between. For the CDR3, the DNA is TGCGCCAGCAGCCAAGAATTAATTGGAGATACGCAGTATTTT. This codes for CASSQELIGDTQYF.

The rearrangement joins TRBV20-1 to TRBJ1-2; weak D call: TRBD1 (5 bases). Germline V gene lookup returns CDR1 DFQATT and CDR2 SNEGSKA (reference sequence). Between the trimmed V and J ends, which lost 0 bases and 8 bases, there was a span of 16 bases. The CDR3 is 14 residues long. Here the CDR3 reads CSARDIARGDGYTF. The CDR3 nucleotides are TGCAGTGCTAGAGATATAGCTCGAGGGGACGGCTACACCTTC.

The table lists this clonotype with many counts. This chain uses TRBV4-3 with TRBJ2-7, with no clear D. V was clipped by 1 base and J by 2 bases, with 9 bases between them. The CDR3 has 14 residues. CDR1 is LGHNA and CDR2 is YSLEER in the germline V gene. This CDR3 is CASSQVALAYEQYF. The CDR3 nucleotides are TGCGCCAGCAGCCAAGTTGCGTTAGCCTACGAGCAGTACTTC.

This clonotype was recorded many times. The chain has TRBV7-9 and TRBJ1-1; D not resolved. Germline CDR1 is SEHNR and CDR2 is FQNEAQ (reference sequence). Trimming stripped 3 bases from V and 6 bases from J, with 8 bases between. The length of the CDR3 is 12 residues. The CDR3 sequence: CASSFEAPEAFF. The CDR3 bases are TGTGCCAGCAGCTTTGAAGCCCCTGAAGCTTTCTTT.

The gene calls are TRBV4-3 and TRBJ2-7; 7 bases match TRBD1. This CDR3 region has 14 residues. The junction had 6 bases not matched to a gene; V was cut back by 4 bases and J by 3 bases. Germline V gene lookup returns CDR1 LGHNA and CDR2 YSLEER. Here the CDR3 reads CASSPSGTDYEQYF. The CDR3 region has the DNA TGCGCCAGCAGCCCCTCCGGGACAGACTACGAGCAGTACTTC.

V is TRBV15 and J is TRBJ1-5; D uncertain. The CDR3 is 16 residues long. V was shortened by 0 bases and J by 9 bases, with 18 bases between the two germline ends. Germline lookup yields CDR1 LNHNV and CDR2 YYDKDF (reference sequence). CDR3 protein: CATSRDLDATTSPQHF. CDR3 bases: TGTGCCACCAGCAGAGATCTGGACGCAACGACATCGCCCCAGCATTTT.

This clonotype was detected a few times. This rearrangement joins TRBV20-1 to TRBJ2-7; 9 bases are a match to TRBD2. In germline, CDR1 is DFQATT, CDR2 SNEGSKA (reference sequence). The V and J ends lost 6 bases and 3 bases, in that order; junction bases with no gene match: 6. The CDR3 is 13 amino acids. CDR3 in amino acids: CSAVYSGGYEQYF. The CDR3, as DNA: TGCAGTGCGGTATATAGCGGGGGCTACGAGCAGTACTTC.

In this sample, this clonotype turned up many times. V and J are TRBV7-9 and TRBJ2-6; unclear D gene. The CDR3 is 15 residues long. The ends were cut back, 5 bases at V and 6 bases at J, with 14 bases in the middle. The germline V gene encodes CDR1 SEHNR and CDR2 FQNEAQ (reference sequence). CDR3 DNA: TGTGCCAGCAGCCATGGGGTGACTGAGGCCAACGTCCTGACTTTC. This gives the protein CASSHGVTEANVLTF.